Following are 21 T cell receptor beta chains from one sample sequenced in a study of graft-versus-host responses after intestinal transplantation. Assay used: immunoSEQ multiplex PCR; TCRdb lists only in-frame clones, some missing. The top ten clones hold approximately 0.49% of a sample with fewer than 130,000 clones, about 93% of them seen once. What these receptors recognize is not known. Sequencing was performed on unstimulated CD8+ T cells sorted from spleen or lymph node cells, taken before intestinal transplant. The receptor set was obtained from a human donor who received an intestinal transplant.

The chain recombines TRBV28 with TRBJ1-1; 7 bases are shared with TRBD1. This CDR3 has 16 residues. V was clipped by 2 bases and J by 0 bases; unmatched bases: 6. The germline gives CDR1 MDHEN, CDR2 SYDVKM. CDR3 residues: CASSLGRGRLNTEAFF. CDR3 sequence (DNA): TGTGCCAGCAGTTTAGGGAGGGGGCGACTGAACACTGAAGCTTTCTTT. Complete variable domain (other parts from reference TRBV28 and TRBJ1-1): DVKVTQSSRYLVKRTGEKVFLECVQDMDHENMFWYRQDPGLGLRLIYFSYDVKMKEKGDIPEGYSVSREKKERFSLILESASTNQTSMYLCASSLGRGRLNTEAFFGQGTRLTVV.

CDR3: CASSRLREAPYNEQFF. The DNA of the CDR3 is TGCGCCAGCAGCCGACTGCGGGAGGCCCCCTACAATGAGCAGTTCTTC. The chain employs TRBV4-1 and TRBJ2-1, with 8 bases fitting TRBD2. V shed 4 bases, J shed 2 bases, and the junction held 7 bases outside the gene matches. The CDR3 is 16 residues long. Germline CDR1 and CDR2: MGHRA and YSYEKL.

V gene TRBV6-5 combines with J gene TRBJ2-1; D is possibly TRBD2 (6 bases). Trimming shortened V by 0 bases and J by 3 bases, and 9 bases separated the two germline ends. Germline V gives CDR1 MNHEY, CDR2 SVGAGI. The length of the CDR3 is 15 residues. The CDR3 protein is CASSYSGGIYNEQFF. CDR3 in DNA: TGTGCCAGCAGTTACTCGGGGGGAATCTACAATGAGCAGTTCTTC.

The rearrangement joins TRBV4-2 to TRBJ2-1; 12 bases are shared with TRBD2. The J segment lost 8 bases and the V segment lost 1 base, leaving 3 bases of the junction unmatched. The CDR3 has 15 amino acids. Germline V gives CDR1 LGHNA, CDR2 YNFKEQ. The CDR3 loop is CASSQGTSGTDEQFF. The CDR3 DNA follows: TGTGCCAGCAGCCAAGGGACTAGCGGGACCGATGAGCAGTTCTTC.

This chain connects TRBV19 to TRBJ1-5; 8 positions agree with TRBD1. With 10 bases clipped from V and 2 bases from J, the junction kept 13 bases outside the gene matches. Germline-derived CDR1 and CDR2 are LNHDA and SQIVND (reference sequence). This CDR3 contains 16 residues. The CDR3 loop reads CATRTGYGMRNQPQHF. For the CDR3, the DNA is TGTGCCACCAGGACAGGGTACGGTATGCGCAATCAGCCCCAGCATTTT.

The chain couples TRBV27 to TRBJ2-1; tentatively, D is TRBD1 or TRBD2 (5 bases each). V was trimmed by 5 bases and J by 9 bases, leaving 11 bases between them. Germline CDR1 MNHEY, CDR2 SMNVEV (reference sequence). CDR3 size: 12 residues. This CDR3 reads CASSPGTVEQFF. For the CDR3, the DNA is TGTGCCAGCAGTCCGGGGACCGTTGAGCAGTTCTTC.

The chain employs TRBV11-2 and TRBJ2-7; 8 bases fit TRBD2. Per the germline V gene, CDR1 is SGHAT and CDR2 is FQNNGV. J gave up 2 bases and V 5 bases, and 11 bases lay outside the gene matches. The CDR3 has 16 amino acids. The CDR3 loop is CASSRKPGGVPYEQYF. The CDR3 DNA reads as TGTGCCAGCAGCCGGAAGCCGGGGGGGGTCCCCTACGAGCAGTACTTC.

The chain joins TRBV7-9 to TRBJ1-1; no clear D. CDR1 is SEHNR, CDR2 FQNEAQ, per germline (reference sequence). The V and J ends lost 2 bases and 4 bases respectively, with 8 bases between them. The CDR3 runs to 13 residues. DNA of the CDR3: TGTGCCAGCAGCTTATGGCGTGGCACTGAAGCTTTCTTT. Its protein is CASSLWRGTEAFF.

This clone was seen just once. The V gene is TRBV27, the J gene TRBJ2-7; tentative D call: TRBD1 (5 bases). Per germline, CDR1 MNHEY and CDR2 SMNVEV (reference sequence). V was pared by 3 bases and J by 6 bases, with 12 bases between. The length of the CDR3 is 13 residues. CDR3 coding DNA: TGTGCCAGCAGTTTCCCAGGGAAGGCCGAGCAGTACTTC. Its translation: CASSFPGKAEQYF.

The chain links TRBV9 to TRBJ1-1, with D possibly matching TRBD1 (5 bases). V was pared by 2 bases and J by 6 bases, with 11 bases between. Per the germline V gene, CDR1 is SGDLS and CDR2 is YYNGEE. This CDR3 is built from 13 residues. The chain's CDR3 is CASSVGVGAEAFF. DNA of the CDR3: TGTGCCAGCAGCGTGGGGGTGGGTGCTGAAGCTTTCTTT.

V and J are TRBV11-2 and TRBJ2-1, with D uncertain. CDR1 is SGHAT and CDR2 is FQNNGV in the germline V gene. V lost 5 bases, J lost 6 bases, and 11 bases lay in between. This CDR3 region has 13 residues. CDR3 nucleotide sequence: TGTGCCAGCAGCCAACGGGCTAGCAATGAGCAGTTCTTC. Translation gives CASSQRASNEQFF.

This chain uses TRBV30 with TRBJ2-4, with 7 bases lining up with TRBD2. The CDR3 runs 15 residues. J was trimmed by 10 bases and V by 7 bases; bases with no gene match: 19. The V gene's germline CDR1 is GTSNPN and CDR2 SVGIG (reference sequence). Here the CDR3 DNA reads TGTGCCTACTCCGTAGGACTAGTGGGGTTGAGGATTCAGTACTTC. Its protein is CAYSVGLVGLRIQYF.

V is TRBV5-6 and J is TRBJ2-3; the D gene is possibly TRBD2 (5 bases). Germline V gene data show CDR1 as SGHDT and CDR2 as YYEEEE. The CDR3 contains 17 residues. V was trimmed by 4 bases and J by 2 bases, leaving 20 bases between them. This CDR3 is CASSLPGGGPFTDTQYF. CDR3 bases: TGTGCCAGCAGCCTCCCCGGCGGAGGTCCCTTCACAGATACGCAGTATTTT.

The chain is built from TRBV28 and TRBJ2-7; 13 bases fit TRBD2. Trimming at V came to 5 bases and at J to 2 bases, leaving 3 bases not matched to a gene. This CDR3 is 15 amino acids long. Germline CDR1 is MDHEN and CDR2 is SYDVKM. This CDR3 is CASSHGTSGTYEQYF. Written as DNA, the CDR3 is TGTGCCAGCAGTCACGGGACTAGCGGGACCTACGAGCAGTACTTC.

The CDR3 protein is CASSLEGREGNTQYF. The CDR3 region has the DNA TGTGCCAGCAGCTTAGAGGGCCGGGAGGGGAATACGCAGTATTTT. The chain combines TRBV7-9 with TRBJ2-3; 8 nucleotides line up with TRBD2. The CDR3 sequence is 15 residues long. After removal of 1 base from V and 7 bases from J, the junction contained 7 bases not matched to a gene. From germline, CDR1 is SEHNR and CDR2 FQNEAQ (reference sequence).

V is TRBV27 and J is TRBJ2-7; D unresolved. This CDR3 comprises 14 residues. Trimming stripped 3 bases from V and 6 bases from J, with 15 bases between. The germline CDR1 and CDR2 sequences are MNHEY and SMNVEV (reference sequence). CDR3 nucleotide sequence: TGTGCCAGCAGTTTTAGAGCTAACACGGGCGAGCAGTACTTC. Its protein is CASSFRANTGEQYF.

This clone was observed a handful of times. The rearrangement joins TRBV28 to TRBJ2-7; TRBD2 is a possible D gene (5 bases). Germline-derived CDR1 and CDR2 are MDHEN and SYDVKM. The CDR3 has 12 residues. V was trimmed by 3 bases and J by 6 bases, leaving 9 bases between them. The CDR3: CASSLRVVEQYF. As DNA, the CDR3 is TGTGCCAGCAGTTTGAGGGTCGTCGAGCAGTACTTC.

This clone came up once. The CDR3 region has the DNA TGTGCCAGTACGCGGCGGGAGGGCTCCTACAATGAGCAGTTCTTC. Its translation is CASTRREGSYNEQFF. V usage is TRBV19 and J usage is TRBJ2-1; 9 bases align to TRBD2. The germline gives CDR1 LNHDA, CDR2 SQIVND (reference sequence). The CDR3 is 15 residues long. Trimming took 7 bases from V and 0 from J; bases not matched to a gene: 4.

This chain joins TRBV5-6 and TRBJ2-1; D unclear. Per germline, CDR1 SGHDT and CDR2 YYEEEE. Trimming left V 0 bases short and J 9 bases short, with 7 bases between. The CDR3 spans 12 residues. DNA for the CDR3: TGTGCCAGCAGCTTGGCGGCGACTGAGCAGTTCTTC. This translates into CASSLAATEQFF.

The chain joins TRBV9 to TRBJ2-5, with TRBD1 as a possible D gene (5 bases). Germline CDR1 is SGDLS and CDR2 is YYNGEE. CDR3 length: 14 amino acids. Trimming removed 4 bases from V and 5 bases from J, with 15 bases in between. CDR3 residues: CASSPATARETQYF. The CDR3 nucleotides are TGTGCCAGCAGCCCAGCGACAGCTAGGGAGACCCAGTACTTC.

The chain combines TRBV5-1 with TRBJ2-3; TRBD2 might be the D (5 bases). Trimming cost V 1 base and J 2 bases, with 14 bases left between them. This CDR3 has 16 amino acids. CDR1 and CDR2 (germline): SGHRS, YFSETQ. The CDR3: CASSLSPAEYTDTQYF. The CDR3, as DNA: TGCGCCAGCAGCTTGTCCCCAGCGGAGTACACAGATACGCAGTATTTT.